Listed here are 29 T cell receptor beta chains from one sample, sequenced in a study of T cells after yellow fever vaccination. TCRdb called the 5' RACE reads again in MiXCR, with one record for every CDR3 protein. Of approximately 610,000 distinct CDR3 sequences in the sample, roughly 17% were seen once. This specimen was PBMCs, taken around 5 days after the first yellow fever vaccination. The receptors were sampled from a man between 18 and 29 years old who received the YFV17D yellow fever vaccine.

The V and J genes are TRBV19 and TRBJ1-2, with D unclear. The germline V gene has CDR1 LNHDA and CDR2 SQIVND (reference sequence). The CDR3 is 14 amino acids. V was clipped by 9 bases and J by 7 bases, with 21 bases between them. CDR3 nucleotide sequence: TGTGCCAGCCGATATCTGGACGGCAGTGGTGGCTACACCTTC. It translates to CASRYLDGSGGYTF.

The sample holds a few counts of this clonotype. The genes are TRBV5-1 and TRBJ2-3, with a possible D match to TRBD2 (5 bases). V lost 3 bases and J lost 7, with 12 bases in between. The CDR3 runs 13 residues. In germline, CDR1 is SGHRS, CDR2 YFSETQ. The CDR3, as DNA: TGCGCCAGCAGCTCAGGACTCATCAATACGCAGTATTTT. Translated: CASSSGLINTQYF.

This chain's CDR3 is CASRGQASNTGELFF. The CDR3 nucleotides read TGTGCCAGTAGGGGACAGGCCTCGAACACCGGGGAGCTGTTTTTT. The rearrangement uses TRBV19 and TRBJ2-2; 8 bases align to TRBD1. J lost 0 bases, V lost 6 bases, and 3 bases had no gene match. Germline V gene sequence: CDR1 LNHDA, CDR2 SQIVND (reference sequence). The CDR3 length is 15 residues. Full variable domain (missing parts from reference TRBV19 and TRBJ2-2): DGGITQSPKYLFRKEGQNVTLSCEQNLNHDAMYWYRQDPGQGLRLIYYSQIVNDFQKGDIAEGYSVSREKKESFPLTVTSAQKNPTAFYLCASRGQASNTGELFFGEGSRLTVL.

This clonotype was seen many times. The DNA of the CDR3 is TGTGCCAGCAGCCTGGCCGGGGAAGGGAATGAGCAGTTCTTC. Translation gives CASSLAGEGNEQFF. The chain carries TRBV7-3 and TRBJ2-1, with D maybe TRBD2 (5 bases). Per the germline V gene, CDR1 is SGHTA and CDR2 is FQGTGA. The V gene lost 5 bases and the J gene lost 7 bases, with 15 bases spanning the gap. The CDR3 is 14 amino acids.

The chain has TRBV14 and TRBJ2-1, with D unresolved. The V gene lost 1 base and the J gene lost 5 bases, with 6 bases spanning the gap. Germline V CDR1 and CDR2: SGHDN, FVKESK. This CDR3 has 13 amino acids. Here the CDR3 reads CASSQVRNNEQFF. Here the CDR3 DNA reads TGTGCCAGCAGCCAAGTCAGGAACAATGAGCAGTTCTTC.

This chain links TRBV12-3 or TRBV12-4 with TRBJ1-2; D remains unclear. CDR3 length: 13 amino acids. V was clipped by 7 bases and J by 0 bases, with 9 bases between them. The CDR3 DNA is TGTGCCAGCACCCGGACGGCTAACTATGGCTACACCTTC. It encodes CASTRTANYGYTF.

The DNA for the CDR3 is TGCGCCAGCAGCTCCGGAGCGGGGGATAGGACCGGGGAGCTGTTTTTT. Translating gives CASSSGAGDRTGELFF. This chain links TRBV5-1 with TRBJ2-2, with 8 bases aligning to TRBD2. The ends lost 3 bases at V and 5 bases at J; junction bases unmatched: 9. The length of the CDR3 is 16 residues. From germline, CDR1 is SGHRS and CDR2 YFSETQ. The entire variable domain, with the rest obtained from reference TRBV5-1 and TRBJ2-2, is as follows: KAGVTQTPRYLIKTRGQQVTLSCSPISGHRSVSWYQQTPGQGLQFLFEYFSETQRNKGNFPGRFSGRQFSNSRSEMNVSTLELGDSALYLCASSSGAGDRTGELFFGEGSRLTVL.

The chain couples TRBV12-3 or TRBV12-4 to TRBJ1-4; D remains unclear. Trimming left V 3 bases short and J 6 bases short, with 11 bases between. There are 14 residues in the CDR3. The DNA of the CDR3 is TGTGCCAGCAGTTTGCGGGCTGGAGATGAAAAACTGTTTTTT. Protein: CASSLRAGDEKLFF.

This clonotype was seen a handful of times. The chain links TRBV20-1 to TRBJ2-3; 11 bases line up with TRBD2. The CDR3 spans 15 residues. The germline gives CDR1 DFQATT, CDR2 SNEGSKA (reference sequence). V lost 4 bases, J lost 4 bases, and 7 bases stayed unmatched. DNA of the CDR3: TGCAGTGCTACCGGGACTAGCGGTTCCGCAGATACGCAGTATTTT. It translates to CSATGTSGSADTQYF.

The chain combines TRBV29-1 with TRBJ2-5, with D uncertain. This CDR3 comprises 11 residues. V lost 4 bases and J lost 3, with 6 bases in between. Germline values: CDR1 SQVTM, CDR2 ANQGSEA. The CDR3: CSVVMEETQYF. The DNA of the CDR3 is TGCAGCGTTGTAATGGAAGAGACCCAGTACTTC.

This rearrangement joins TRBV7-6 to TRBJ2-7, with 9 bases aligning to TRBD1. The CDR3 is made up of 15 amino acids. Germline values: CDR1 SGHVS, CDR2 FNYEAQ. With V trimmed by 5 bases and J by 3 bases, 8 bases remained unmatched. The CDR3 nucleotides read TGTGCCAGCAGCCCCTCCCCGGACAGGGGCTACGAGCAGTACTTC. This encodes CASSPSPDRGYEQYF.

V is TRBV20-1 and J is TRBJ2-3; 8 positions match TRBD2. V trimming: 3 bases; J trimming: 0 bases; junction bases outside the gene matches: 8. Per germline, CDR1 DFQATT and CDR2 SNEGSKA (reference sequence). This CDR3 region has 16 residues. The CDR3 here is CSASQGLAGSTDTQYF. CDR3 nucleotides: TGCAGTGCTAGTCAAGGCCTAGCGGGCAGCACAGATACGCAGTATTTT.

The chain has TRBV6-2 or TRBV6-3 and TRBJ2-7, with unresolved D. V lost 11 bases, J lost 2 bases, and 19 bases lay in between. CDR3 length: 14 residues. CDR1 MNHEY and CDR2 SVGEGT come from the germline V gene. The CDR3 DNA sequence: TGTGCCGATAATAATGAGGTACCCCCCTACGAGCAGTACGTC. Its translation: CADNNEVPPYEQYV.

The rearrangement joins TRBV1 to TRBJ2-7; the table's D call of TRBD2 was not tested on the DNA. TRBV1 is a listed pseudogene. This CDR3 contains 17 residues. The CDR3 region is CTSSHTLLTGLLGEQYF. CDR3 nucleotide sequence: TGCACCAGCAGCCACACACTACTGACGGGACTCCTTGGCGAGCAGTACTTC.

This clonotype was seen a few times. The chain uses TRBV20-1 and TRBJ1-5; D is perhaps TRBD1 (5 bases). The CDR3 totals 14 residues. V was clipped by 3 bases and J by 3 bases, with 12 bases between them. Germline CDR1 DFQATT, CDR2 SNEGSKA (reference sequence). The CDR3 bases are TGCAGTGCTAGGGAACAGGAGTACAATCAGCCCCAGCATTTT. This codes for CSAREQEYNQPQHF.

This clonotype was observed a few times. This chain uses TRBV10-3 with TRBJ1-1; no definite D call. V was shortened by 7 bases and J by 2 bases, with 11 bases between the two germline ends. This CDR3 region has 13 residues. Per germline, CDR1 ENHRY and CDR2 SYGVKD. CDR3 region: CAIMRRENTEAFF. The CDR3 coding sequence is TGTGCCATCATGAGGAGGGAAAACACTGAAGCTTTCTTT.

This clonotype has a handful of counts. The chain couples TRBV11-2 to TRBJ2-3, with 13 positions matching TRBD2. V lost 5 bases and J lost 7; bases outside the gene matches: 9. Looked up from germline, CDR1 is SGHAT and CDR2 is FQNNGV. The CDR3 runs to 16 residues. The CDR3 bases are TGTGCCAGCAGCGTTTCGACTAGCGGGGGGCTTAATACGCAGTATTTT. This translates into CASSVSTSGGLNTQYF.

The chain is built from TRBV6-2 or TRBV6-3 and TRBJ2-7; D not resolved. This CDR3 has 12 residues. Germline V gene sequence: CDR1 MNHEY, CDR2 SVGEGT. V lost 4 bases and J lost 4, with 8 bases in between. The CDR3 DNA follows: TGTGCCAGCAGTTTGTTGGGGTACGAGCAGTACGTC. Translating it yields CASSLLGYEQYV.

This clonotype occurred many times. CDR3 sequence (DNA): TGTGCCAGCATCCCCGGGACAGGGCCCTACGAGCAGTACGTC. Translated, it gives CASIPGTGPYEQYV. This chain uses TRBV28 with TRBJ2-7; TRBD1 matches 9 bases. There are 14 residues in the CDR3. Germline lookup yields CDR1 MDHEN and CDR2 SYDVKM. J was trimmed by 2 bases and V by 7 bases; bases with no gene match: 6.

The chain joins TRBV7-9 to TRBJ1-1; D is possibly TRBD1 (6 bases). Trimming pared 0 bases from V and 4 bases from J, leaving 12 bases between. CDR1 and CDR2 from the germline V gene are SEHNR and FQNEAQ (reference sequence). There are 15 residues in the CDR3. The CDR3 loop is CASSLALGGLTEAFF. CDR3 DNA sequence: TGTGCCAGCAGCTTAGCGTTGGGGGGCCTCACTGAAGCTTTCTTT.

This clonotype was counted many times. The CDR3 region is CASSLGQGLYGYTF. CDR3 nucleotides: TGTGCCAGCAGCTTAGGGCAGGGGCTCTATGGCTACACCTTC. The chain recombines TRBV7-9 with TRBJ1-2; the D gene is possibly TRBD1 (6 bases). The germline V gene encodes CDR1 SEHNR and CDR2 FQNEAQ (reference sequence). Trimming cost V 1 base and J 4 bases, with 10 bases left between them. The CDR3 consists of 14 residues.

The chain joins TRBV29-1 to TRBJ2-3, with TRBD2 matching 8 bases. Germline CDR1 is SQVTM and CDR2 is ANQGSEA. This CDR3 is built from 16 residues. The J segment lost 0 bases and the V segment lost 1 base, leaving 6 bases of the junction unmatched. CDR3 sequence reads: CSVEGISGDSTDTQYF. The CDR3 coding sequence is TGCAGCGTTGAAGGTATTAGCGGGGATAGCACAGATACGCAGTATTTT.

DNA of the CDR3: TGTGCCAGCAGCCCGCCCGGGTCCGGGGAGCTGTTTTTT. Encoded protein: CASSPPGSGELFF. This chain connects TRBV7-2 to TRBJ2-2; D is ambiguous. The length of the CDR3 is 13 residues. Germline values: CDR1 SGHTA, CDR2 FQGNSA. Trimming cost V 5 bases and J 6 bases, with 10 bases left between them.

The chain links TRBV3-1 to TRBJ2-2; maybe TRBD2 (6 bases). V was shortened by 5 bases and J by 6 bases, with 10 bases between the two germline ends. CDR3 size: 13 residues. Germline V gene lookup returns CDR1 LGHDT and CDR2 YNNKEL (reference sequence). The DNA for the CDR3 is TGTGCCAGCAGCACGCGGGGTGCCGGGGAGCTGTTTTTT. The encoded protein is CASSTRGAGELFF.

V gene TRBV5-8 combines with J gene TRBJ1-2; 8 bases are shared with TRBD1. The V gene's germline CDR1 is SGHTS and CDR2 YDEGEE. J lost 2 bases, V lost 3 bases, and 6 bases had no gene match. There are 15 residues in the CDR3. The chain's CDR3 is CASSWGDRPNYGYTF. CDR3 DNA: TGTGCCAGCAGCTGGGGGGACAGGCCAAACTATGGCTACACCTTC.

The chain has TRBV7-2 and TRBJ2-3; D tentatively fits TRBD1 or TRBD2 (6 bases each). Per germline, CDR1 SGHTA and CDR2 FQGNSA. The CDR3 spans 16 residues. The V and J ends lost 3 bases and 4 bases respectively, with 17 bases between them. The CDR3 DNA sequence: TGTGCCAGCAGCTTTGGTCTGGGGGGCGGTGCAGATACGCAGTATTTT. It encodes CASSFGLGGGADTQYF.

The chain has TRBV7-9 and TRBJ2-5; the match to TRBD1 covers 10 bases. V was pared by 4 bases and J by 5 bases, with 7 bases of the junction left unmatched. The germline V gene has CDR1 SEHNR and CDR2 FQNEAQ (reference sequence). CDR3 size: 15 residues. The CDR3 sequence: CASSSRQGAGETQYF. The CDR3 DNA follows: TGTGCCAGCAGCTCTCGACAGGGGGCCGGTGAGACCCAGTACTTC.

This clonotype appeared a few times. The chain employs TRBV27 and TRBJ2-1; the D gene is possibly TRBD1 (5 bases). This CDR3 is built from 14 residues. V was pared by 5 bases and J by 6 bases, with 14 bases between. CDR1 is MNHEY and CDR2 is SMNVEV in the germline V gene (reference sequence). CDR3 residues: CASSVGPRGNEQFF. The CDR3 DNA reads TGTGCCAGCAGTGTAGGCCCTAGGGGCAATGAGCAGTTCTTC.

The genes are TRBV20-1 and TRBJ1-2; no definite D call. The V end was cut by 5 bases, the J end by 6 bases, with 7 bases between. The germline V gene has CDR1 DFQATT and CDR2 SNEGSKA (reference sequence). This CDR3 has 10 residues. For the CDR3, the DNA is TGCAGTGCTCGTTCGAATGGCTACACCTTC. Its translation: CSARSNGYTF.